This T cell receptor beta chain was found in a study of graft-versus-host responses after intestinal transplantation. Overall study: Multivisceral, liver-intestinal, or isolated intestinal transplants were performed in recipients. Recipients were all induced with anti-thymocyte globulin, then given tacrolimus and steroids for two to three years. The study, taken as a whole, reports: Recipient marrow contained GvH clones, some of which appeared first in ileum or blood.

Method: immunoSEQ multiplex PCR; TCRdb's copy keeps in-frame clones and lacks some. The sample consists of 85,000 to 100,000 clones, more than 70% of them appearing once. With respect to this clone: Its cognate antigen is unknown.

Germline V gene data show CDR1 as LNHDA and CDR2 as SQIVND (reference sequence). This CDR3 has 16 residues. Trimming cost V 3 bases and J 3 bases, with 17 bases left between them. The specimen was PBMCs, collected 255 days after intestinal transplant. The TCR originated in a human patient who received an intestinal transplant, so some T cells may come from the graft donor. This chain uses TRBV19 with TRBJ1-1; D possibly corresponds to TRBD1 (5 bases). The CDR3 sequence: CASSIGRGARYTEAFF. The CDR3 nucleotides read TGTGCCAGTAGTATTGGGAGAGGGGCGCGATACACTGAAGCTTTCTTT.